The rows below give T cell receptor beta chains drawn from one sample of a study of tumor-infiltrating lymphocytes in primary liver carcinoma. One entry per CDR3 protein results from TCRdb running MiXCR on the multiplex PCR reads. Altogether about 120,000 distinct CDR3 sequences are present, approximately 70% being singletons, with the ten largest covering 9.3%. The sample was liver tumor tissue from sampling region 1. Source of these receptors: a woman aged 55-70 years with primary liver carcinoma and hepatitis B virus infection. The CDR3 runs from the conserved cysteine through the conserved F or W. The order of the fields is V gene, clone size, D gene, J gene, CDR3 DNA, CDR3 protein. A D gene is named only where the DNA matches it firmly. Not every row has a clone size; where given, it reads once, few, many or a size class.

v_gene: TRBV11-2; abundance: NA; d_gene: NA; j_gene: TRBJ2-2; CDR3nt: TGTGCCAGCAGCTTGAGACAGGGATACACCGGGGGGCTGTTTTTT; CDR3aa: CASSLRQGYTGGLFF
v_gene: TRBV7-8; abundance: NA; d_gene: TRBD1; j_gene: TRBJ2-5; CDR3nt: TGTGCCAGCACCTCAAACGCGGGACAGGACAAGACCCAGTACTTC; CDR3aa: CASTSNAGQDKTQYF
v_gene: TRBV5-1; abundance: NA; d_gene: TRBD1; j_gene: TRBJ2-1; CDR3nt: TGCGCCAGCAGCCCGGAACCGGGTGGGGACAGGGGGCGCAGTGAGCAGTTCTTC; CDR3aa: CASSPEPGGDRGRSEQFF
v_gene: TRBV11-2; abundance: many; d_gene: TRBD2; j_gene: TRBJ2-7; CDR3nt: TGTGCCAGCAGCTTAAGGATTAGCGGGAGTGGCGACGAGCAGTACTTC; CDR3aa: CASSLRISGSGDEQYF
v_gene: TRBV29-1; abundance: NA; d_gene: NA; j_gene: TRBJ1-3; CDR3nt: TGCAGCGTACGGGACGGTGGAAACATCATATATTTT; CDR3aa: CSVRDGGNIIYF
v_gene: TRBV13; abundance: NA; d_gene: NA; j_gene: TRBJ2-7; CDR3nt: TGTGCCAGGAGCTTAAGCGGCTTTGAGCAGTACTTC; CDR3aa: CARSLSGFEQYF
v_gene: TRBV11-2; abundance: many; d_gene: NA; j_gene: TRBJ2-3; CDR3nt: TGTGCCAGCAGCGACCGGACTAGCACAGATACGCAGTATTTT; CDR3aa: CASSDRTSTDTQYF
v_gene: TRBV11-2; abundance: NA; d_gene: TRBD1; j_gene: TRBJ2-1; CDR3nt: TGTGCCAGCAGCCCAGGGGGCGGGGCTAACGAGAGGAGGAAGCAGTTCTTT; CDR3aa: CASSPGGGANERRKQFF
v_gene: TRBV10-3; abundance: many; d_gene: NA; j_gene: TRBJ2-5; CDR3nt: TGTGCCATCAGTACCAGACCTCAGGGGACTCAAGAGACCCAGTACTTC; CDR3aa: CAISTRPQGTQETQYF
v_gene: TRBV29-1; abundance: many; d_gene: NA; j_gene: TRBJ2-3; CDR3nt: TGCAGCGTCGGGACCGCAATGGGGGATACGCAGTATTTT; CDR3aa: CSVGTAMGDTQYF
v_gene: TRBV11-2; abundance: NA; d_gene: TRBD2; j_gene: TRBJ2-1; CDR3nt: TGTGCCAGCAGCTGGACTAGCGTAACAGAGCAGTTCTTC; CDR3aa: CASSWTSVTEQFF
v_gene: TRBV12-3/TRBV12-4; abundance: many; d_gene: NA; j_gene: TRBJ2-3; CDR3nt: TGTGCCAGCAGTAAGGGACCGATATACGATACGCAGTATTTT; CDR3aa: CASSKGPIYDTQYF
v_gene: TRBV7-9; abundance: many; d_gene: TRBD1; j_gene: TRBJ2-5; CDR3nt: TGTGCCAGCAGCTTGACAGGGGGTTGGGACCAAGAGACCCAGTACTTC; CDR3aa: CASSLTGGWDQETQYF
v_gene: TRBV30; abundance: many; d_gene: NA; j_gene: TRBJ2-1; CDR3nt: TGTGCCTGGAGTGCCTTCGTAGGTGAGCAGTTCTTC; CDR3aa: CAWSAFVGEQFF
v_gene: TRBV11-1; abundance: NA; d_gene: NA; j_gene: TRBJ2-1; CDR3nt: TGTGCCAGCAGCTTCGGCACGTACAATGAGCAGTCCTTC; CDR3aa: CASSFGTYNEQSF
v_gene: TRBV11-2; abundance: NA; d_gene: NA; j_gene: TRBJ2-2; CDR3nt: TGCTCCAGCAGCTTAGATAGTACTGGGGAGCTGTTTTTT; CDR3aa: CSSSLDSTGELFF
v_gene: TRBV11-1; abundance: NA; d_gene: TRBD2; j_gene: TRBJ2-7; CDR3nt: TGTGCCAGCAGCTTCCGGACTAGCGACTACGAGCAGTACTTC; CDR3aa: CASSFRTSDYEQYF
v_gene: TRBV11-3; abundance: NA; d_gene: TRBD2; j_gene: TRBJ2-2; CDR3nt: TGTGCTGGCAGCTTATGCAGGCTAGCGGGAAACACCGGGGAGCTGTTTTTT; CDR3aa: CAGSLCRLAGNTGELFF
v_gene: TRBV10-3; abundance: few; d_gene: TRBD1; j_gene: TRBJ1-3; CDR3nt: TGTGCCACCCAGGGGGCAACTGGAAACACCATATATTTT; CDR3aa: CATQGATGNTIYF
v_gene: TRBV12-3/TRBV12-4; abundance: many; d_gene: NA; j_gene: TRBJ1-2; CDR3nt: TGTGCCAGCAGTTTGGATTCCTATGGCTACACCTTC; CDR3aa: CASSLDSYGYTF